This TCR beta chain was captured by sequencing in a study of vaccination effects on CD4 cells after COVID-19. Assay used: immunoSEQ multiplex PCR; TCRdb lists only in-frame clones, some missing. Of around 50,000 clones listed, under 80% were seen once; the top ten hold around 7%. Whole-study results and caveats: Clones induced by infection and by vaccine showed marked clonal contraction late after vaccination.

CDR1 and CDR2 (germline): SGHRS, YFSETQ. This CDR3 has 14 residues. Trimming at V came to 4 bases and at J to 1 base, leaving 1 base not matched to a gene. In this sample, this clone turned up once. The target antigen is unknown. The culture ran for around 10 days before CD4+ T cells were isolated. Two doses of either BNT162b2 or mRNA-1273 were given to each participant. This TCR was sampled from a human donor who received a COVID-19 vaccine. V usage is TRBV5-1 and J usage is TRBJ2-2; TRBD2 matches at 7 bases. The sample here was CD4+ T cells from PBMCs cultured without peptide, taken after COVID-19 vaccination. The CDR3 nucleotides read TGCGCCAGCAGCCCGGGGGGGAACACCGGGGAGCTGTTTTTT. This translates into CASSPGGNTGELFF. The full variable domain, its missing parts supplied by reference TRBV5-1 and TRBJ2-2, is KAGVTQTPRYLIKTRGQQVTLSCSPISGHRSVSWYQQTPGQGLQFLFEYFSETQRNKGNFPGRFSGRQFSNSRSEMNVSTLELGDSALYLCASSPGGNTGELFFGEGSRLTVL.